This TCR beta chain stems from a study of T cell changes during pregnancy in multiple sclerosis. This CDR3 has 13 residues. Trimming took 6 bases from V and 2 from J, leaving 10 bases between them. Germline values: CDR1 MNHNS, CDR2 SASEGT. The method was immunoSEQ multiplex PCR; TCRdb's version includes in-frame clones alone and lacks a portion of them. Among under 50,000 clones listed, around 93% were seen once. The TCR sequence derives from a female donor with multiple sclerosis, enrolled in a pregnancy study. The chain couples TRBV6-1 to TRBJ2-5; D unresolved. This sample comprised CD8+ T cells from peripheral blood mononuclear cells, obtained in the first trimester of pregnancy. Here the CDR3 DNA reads TGTGCCAGCAGCTTCGAGGAGCAAGAGACCCAGTACTTC. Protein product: CASSFEEQETQYF.